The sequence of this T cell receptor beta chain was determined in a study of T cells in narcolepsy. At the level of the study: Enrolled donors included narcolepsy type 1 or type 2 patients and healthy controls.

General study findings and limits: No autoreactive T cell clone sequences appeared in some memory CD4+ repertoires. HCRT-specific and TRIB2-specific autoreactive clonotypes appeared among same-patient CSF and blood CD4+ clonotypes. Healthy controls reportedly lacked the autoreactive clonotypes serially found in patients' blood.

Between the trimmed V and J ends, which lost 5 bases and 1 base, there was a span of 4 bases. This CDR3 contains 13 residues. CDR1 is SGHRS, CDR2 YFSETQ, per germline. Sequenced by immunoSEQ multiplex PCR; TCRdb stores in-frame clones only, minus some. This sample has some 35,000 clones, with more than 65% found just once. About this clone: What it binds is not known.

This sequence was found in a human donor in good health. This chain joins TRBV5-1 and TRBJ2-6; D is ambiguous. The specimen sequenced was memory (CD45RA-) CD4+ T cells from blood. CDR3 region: CASRRSGANVLTF. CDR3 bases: TGCGCCAGCAGGAGGTCTGGGGCCAACGTCCTGACTTTC.